Listed below are T cell receptor beta chains from one sample, sequenced in a study of T-cell reconstitution after alpha-beta-depleted transplantation in children. One entry per CDR3 protein results from TCRdb running MiXCR on the PCR reads. The sample includes fewer than 90,000 distinct CDR3 sequences, about 6.7% of them seen just once. Specimen: PBMCs from the stem cell graft donor, collected from the stem cell graft. These receptors originate from a human donor who donated a stem cell graft to a child with acute lymphoblastic leukemia. Each CDR3 is given with its conserved first and last residue. A D gene is named only where the DNA matches it firmly. Clone size is not always given. Where it is, it says once, few, many or a class for expanded clones.

>17|-|TRBJ2-3|TRBV6-1|-
CASSEAPRIRGTDTQYF
TGTGCCAGCAGTGAAGCCCCCCGCATCAGGGGCACAGATACGCAGTATTTT
>17|TRBD1|TRBJ1-5|TRBV10-3|-
CAISGETGGSSEKPQHF
TGTGCCATCAGTGGGGAGACAGGGGGCTCCTCGGAGAAGCCCCAGCATTTT
>14|-|TRBJ1-4|TRBV7-2|few
CASRKGGNNEKLFF
TGTGCCAGCAGGAAGGGAGGGAATAATGAAAAACTGTTTTTT
>14|-|TRBJ1-5|TRBV20-1|-
CSALQGWPGQPQHF
TGCAGTGCGCTTCAGGGTTGGCCAGGCCAGCCCCAGCATTTT
>17|-|TRBJ1-2|TRBV6-5|-
CASSYSMKNGAVYGYTF
TGTGCCAGCAGTTACTCGATGAAGAATGGGGCGGTCTATGGCTACACCTTC
>15|-|TRBJ2-7|TRBV28|many
CASSPTGLSRYEQYF
TGTGCCAGCAGTCCGACGGGACTTTCCCGATACGAGCAGTACTTC
>19|TRBD1|TRBJ1-2|TRBV27|many
CAMVGPRDRGRFVIVGYTF
TGTGCCATGGTTGGGCCCCGGGACAGGGGGCGATTTGTAATAGTTGGCTACACCTTC
>15|-|TRBJ1-5|TRBV5-1|many
CASSLGGINNQPQHF
TGCGCCAGCAGCTTGGGGGGGATTAACAATCAGCCCCAGCATTTT
>15|-|TRBJ1-5|TRBV7-2|many
CASSLLPGSNQPQHF
TGTGCCAGCAGCTTGCTTCCGGGTAGTAATCAGCCCCAGCATTTT
>12|-|TRBJ2-1|TRBV29-1|many
CSVEERVGEQFF
TGCAGCGTTGAAGAAAGGGTAGGTGAGCAGTTCTTC
>14|TRBD1|TRBJ1-1|TRBV29-1|many
CSFTEGGLNTESFF
TGCAGTTTTACCGAAGGGGGCCTGAACACTGAATCTTTCTTT
>15|TRBD1|TRBJ2-5|TRBV5-1|many
CASSSGTGGRETQYF
TGCGCCAGCAGCTCGGGGACAGGGGGCAGAGAGACCCAGTACTTC
>14|TRBD2|TRBJ2-1|TRBV5-8|many
CASSVGTRDNEQFF
TGTGCCAGCAGCGTCGGGACTAGGGACAATGAGCAGTTCTTC
>14|TRBD1|TRBJ1-5|TRBV7-8|few
CASSSGTGNQPQHF
TGTGCCAGCAGCTCGGGGACAGGGAATCAGCCCCAGCATTTT
>15|TRBD1|TRBJ2-5|TRBV5-1|many
CASSIPGQGRETQYF
TGCGCCAGCAGCATTCCGGGACAGGGTCGAGAGACCCAGTACTTC
>15|TRBD2|TRBJ2-1|TRBV19|few
CASSLSSGDYNEQFF
TGTGCCAGTAGTCTTTCTAGCGGTGACTACAATGAGCAGTTCTTC
>13|-|TRBJ1-1|TRBV11-1|many
CASSLARPSEAFF
TGTGCCAGCAGCTTAGCGCGGCCCTCTGAAGCTTTCTTT
>13|-|TRBJ2-7|TRBV6-2/TRBV6-3|many
CASSYPPPGEQYF
TGTGCCAGCAGTTACCCCCCGCCGGGGGAGCAGTACTTC
>13|-|TRBJ2-5|TRBV6-5|many
CASSYYQGETQYF
TGTGCCAGCAGTTACTACCAGGGAGAGACCCAGTACTTC
>14|-|TRBJ2-3|TRBV24-1|many
CATSGEPSEDTQYF
TGTGCCACCAGTGGTGAACCCTCAGAAGATACGCAGTATTTT
>19|TRBD1|TRBJ2-7|TRBV5-1|many
CASSLTIAGLGTGTYEQYF
TGCGCCAGCAGCTTGACTATAGCCGGATTGGGGACAGGCACTTACGAGCAGTACTTC
>14|-|TRBJ1-4|TRBV5-1|few
CASSLDSSSGKLFF
TGCGCCAGCAGCCTGGACAGTTCATCCGGAAAACTGTTTTTT
>16|-|TRBJ2-4|TRBV5-1|many
CASSRDPSLAKNIQYF
TGCGCCAGCAGCCGGGACCCCTCTCTAGCCAAAAACATTCAGTACTTC
>15|TRBD2|TRBJ2-1|TRBV27|-
CASSYGTSGYNEQFF
TGTGCCAGCAGTTACGGGACTAGCGGGTACAATGAGCAGTTCTTC
>15|TRBD1|TRBJ2-1|TRBV7-3|many
CASSQRGLDYNEQFF
TGTGCCAGCAGCCAAAGGGGGCTCGATTACAATGAGCAGTTCTTC
>13|TRBD1|TRBJ1-1|TRBV27|few
CASSLSGQGRAFF
TGTGCCAGCAGTTTATCAGGACAGGGCCGGGCTTTCTTT
>14|-|TRBJ1-2|TRBV28|few
CASSWVEGNNGYTF
TGTGCCAGCAGCTGGGTGGAGGGGAATAATGGCTACACCTTC
>17|TRBD2|TRBJ2-1|TRBV9|many
CASSDTISGTTLNEQFF
TGTGCCAGCAGCGACACGATTAGCGGGACTACCCTCAATGAGCAGTTCTTC
>13|-|TRBJ1-5|TRBV5-1|few
CASSGGVNQPQHF
TGCGCCAGCTCTGGAGGGGTTAATCAGCCCCAGCATTTT
>18|TRBD2|TRBJ2-1|TRBV20-1|many
CSARDRTRSGRNYNEQFF
TGCAGTGCTAGAGATCGAACCCGTAGCGGGAGAAATTACAATGAGCAGTTCTTC
>12|TRBD2|TRBJ2-7|TRBV10-3|few
CAIGLEGYEQYF
TGTGCCATCGGACTAGAGGGCTACGAGCAGTACTTC
>15|TRBD1|TRBJ1-6|TRBV2|many
CASNLDRGFNSPLHF
TGTGCCAGCAATCTGGACAGGGGTTTTAATTCACCCCTCCACTTT
>15|-|TRBJ2-7|TRBV29-1|many
CSVGKLTGTDYEQYF
TGCAGCGTTGGAAAGCTAACCGGGACGGACTACGAGCAGTACTTC
>10|-|TRBJ2-1|TRBV20-1|many
CSAFLGEQFF
TGCAGTGCGTTTCTGGGTGAGCAGTTCTTC
>16|TRBD1|TRBJ1-1|TRBV7-9|-
CASSLQGTGANTEAFF
TGTGCCAGCAGCCTCCAAGGGACAGGGGCAAACACTGAAGCTTTCTTT
>17|TRBD2|TRBJ2-1|TRBV6-2/TRBV6-3|few
CASSYSPAGGIYNEQFF
TGTGCCAGCAGTTACTCCCCCGCGGGAGGGATATACAATGAGCAGTTCTTC
>13|-|TRBJ2-7|TRBV7-8|few
CASSRRGTYEQYF
TGTGCCAGCAGCCGGCGGGGTACCTACGAGCAGTACTTC
>16|TRBD2|TRBJ2-3|TRBV13|few
CASGRVGGAITDTQYF
TGTGCCAGCGGCCGGGTCGGGGGGGCAATCACAGATACGCAGTATTTT
>11|-|TRBJ2-1|TRBV24-1|many
CATSRDNEQFF
TGTGCCACCAGCCGCGACAATGAGCAGTTCTTC